This record covers a single TCR beta chain. Starting from 500 ng of total RNA, TCR beta cDNA was produced with a primer in the constant region. Libraries covering TCR beta were generated through three nested multiplex PCR rounds (using a slightly modified ARM-PCR). TRBV1-TRBV30 forward primers and a C-beta reverse primer were used in the first two PCR rounds, which each ran for approximately 10 cycles. TCRdb independently ran MiXCR on the multiplex PCR reads; one entry per CDR3 protein. The sample consists of some 190,000 distinct CDR3 sequences, roughly 60% of them appearing once. The data were taken from a study of tumor-infiltrating lymphocytes in primary liver carcinoma. Blood RNA was derived from unsorted whole blood, and germline DNA was extracted too. Chronic HBV infection, untreated so far, was present in the patients. With 5 bases removed from V and 2 bases from J, the gap between germline ends came to 20 bases. Germline CDR1 and CDR2: SGHAT and FQNNGV. The CDR3 consists of 17 residues.

The source material was peripheral blood. The TCR sequence derives from a man aged 35 to 55 with primary liver carcinoma and hepatitis B virus infection. The chain is built from TRBV11-2 and TRBJ2-3; tentatively, D is TRBD2 (6 bases). Here the CDR3 reads CASSKEGGLRYTDTQYF. The CDR3 DNA follows: TGTGCCAGCAGCAAGGAAGGAGGGCTCCGGTACACAGATACGCAGTATTTT.